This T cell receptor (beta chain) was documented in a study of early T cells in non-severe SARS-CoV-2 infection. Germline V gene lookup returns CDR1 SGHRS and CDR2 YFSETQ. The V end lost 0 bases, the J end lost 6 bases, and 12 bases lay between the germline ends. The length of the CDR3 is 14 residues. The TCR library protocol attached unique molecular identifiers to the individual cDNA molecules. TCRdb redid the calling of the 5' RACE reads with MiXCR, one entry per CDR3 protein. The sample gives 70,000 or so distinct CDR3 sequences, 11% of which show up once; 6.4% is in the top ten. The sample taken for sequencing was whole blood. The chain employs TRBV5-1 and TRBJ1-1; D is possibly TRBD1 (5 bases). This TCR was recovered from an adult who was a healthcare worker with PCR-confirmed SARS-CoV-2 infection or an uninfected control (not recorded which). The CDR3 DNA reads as TGCGCCAGCAGCTTGGTGACGCCGGGGGCTGAAGCTTTCTTT. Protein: CASSLVTPGAEAFF.